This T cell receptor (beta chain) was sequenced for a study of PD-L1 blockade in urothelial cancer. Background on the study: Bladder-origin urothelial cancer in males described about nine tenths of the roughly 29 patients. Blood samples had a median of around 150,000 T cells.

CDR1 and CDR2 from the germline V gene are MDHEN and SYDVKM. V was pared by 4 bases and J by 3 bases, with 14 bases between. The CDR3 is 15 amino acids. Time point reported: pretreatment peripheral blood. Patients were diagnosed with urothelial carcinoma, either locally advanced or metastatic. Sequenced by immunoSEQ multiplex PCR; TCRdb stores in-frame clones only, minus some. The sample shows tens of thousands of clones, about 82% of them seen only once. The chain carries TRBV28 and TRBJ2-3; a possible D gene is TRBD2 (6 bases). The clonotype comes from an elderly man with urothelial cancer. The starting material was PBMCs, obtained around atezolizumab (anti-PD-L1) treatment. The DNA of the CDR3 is TGTGCCAGCAGTTCACTGGACTATCCAACAGATACGCAGTATTTT. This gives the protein CASSSLDYPTDTQYF.